The T cell receptor (beta chain) under discussion was sequenced for a study of glioma-infiltrating T cells. Using RNA template, CDR3s of TCR alpha and beta were amplified with iRepertoire arm-PCR. One entry per CDR3 protein results from TCRdb running MiXCR on the multiplex PCR reads. This table holds tens of thousands of distinct CDR3 sequences, about 23% found once. This clonotype was recorded a few times. The V and J ends lost 4 bases and 4 bases respectively, with 7 bases between them. Germline-derived CDR1 and CDR2 are LNHDA and SQIVND (reference sequence). The CDR3 contains 12 residues. The chain links TRBV19 to TRBJ1-1; D gene uncertain. Input material: glioma tissue, nonneoplastic brain tissue, or PBMCs (not recorded which). The origin of this receptor is a human donor with low-grade glioma or glioblastoma, undergoing nonglioma brain surgery, or in good health (not recorded which). This chain's CDR3 is CASSTEFTEAFF. DNA for the CDR3: TGTGCCAGTAGTACGGAGTTCACTGAAGCTTTCTTT.